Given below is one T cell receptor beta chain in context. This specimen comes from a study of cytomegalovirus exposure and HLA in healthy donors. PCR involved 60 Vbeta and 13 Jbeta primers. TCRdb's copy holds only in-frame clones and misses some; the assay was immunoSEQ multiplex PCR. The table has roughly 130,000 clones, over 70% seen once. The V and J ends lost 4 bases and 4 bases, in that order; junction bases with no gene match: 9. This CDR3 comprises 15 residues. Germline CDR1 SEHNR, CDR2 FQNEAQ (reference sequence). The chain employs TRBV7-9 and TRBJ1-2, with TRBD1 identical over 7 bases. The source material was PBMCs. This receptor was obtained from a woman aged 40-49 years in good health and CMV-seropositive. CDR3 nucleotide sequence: TGTGCCAGCAGCTCAACAGGGGCCGGTGCCTATGGCTACACCTTC. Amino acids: CASSSTGAGAYGYTF.